This entry concerns a single T cell receptor beta chain. This receptor's antigen is unknown. There are no base qualities to consult, and no much larger clone falls within one base. This sample is drawn from a study of T cell repertoires in cytomegalovirus infection (dated by TCRdb to between 2017 and 2020). Concerning the study at large: Because public TCR beta signatures pointed to carriage of CMV infection together with the matching HLA type, the HLA type of each donor mattered for the analysis.

TCRdb lists the instrument as Illumina HiSeq 1500. TCRdb reprocessed the public reads (quality trimming at Q25 with fastp, clone calling with MiXCR) and kept in-frame beta chains. Duplicate CDR3 protein sequences are folded into a single record with the most common DNA and genes. A total of about 180,000 distinct CDR3 sequences appear in this sample, 13% to 15% of them only once. About a quarter of the sample goes to the ten largest clones. Overall study results and their limits: Cumulative frequency of public TCR beta family members discriminated carriers of CMV infection plus the relevant HLA type in this cohort and an independent approximately 340-donor cohort. The ex vivo response was dominated by HLA-C-restricted CMV-specific TCR beta clonotypes, which also provided the single most frequent clonotype in two of eight donors.

The CDR3 contains 11 residues, cysteine and phenylalanine counted. The kept DNA is CDR3 alone, 33 bases in frame from the first base. V lost 8 bases and J lost 1 base; the stretch between them is 6 bases long. CDR1 and CDR2, per the germline V gene, are SNHLY and FYNNEI. The rearranged chain carries TRBV2 and TRBJ2-7; no D gene can be assigned with confidence. The sequenced sample consisted of PBMCs. The source is a human donor in good health (CMV status not recorded). Some clones in this sample may be carry-over from other donors' samples. The CDR3 loop reads CASGGSYEQYF. Here is the DNA: TGTGCCAGCGGTGGGTCCTACGAGCAGTACTTC.